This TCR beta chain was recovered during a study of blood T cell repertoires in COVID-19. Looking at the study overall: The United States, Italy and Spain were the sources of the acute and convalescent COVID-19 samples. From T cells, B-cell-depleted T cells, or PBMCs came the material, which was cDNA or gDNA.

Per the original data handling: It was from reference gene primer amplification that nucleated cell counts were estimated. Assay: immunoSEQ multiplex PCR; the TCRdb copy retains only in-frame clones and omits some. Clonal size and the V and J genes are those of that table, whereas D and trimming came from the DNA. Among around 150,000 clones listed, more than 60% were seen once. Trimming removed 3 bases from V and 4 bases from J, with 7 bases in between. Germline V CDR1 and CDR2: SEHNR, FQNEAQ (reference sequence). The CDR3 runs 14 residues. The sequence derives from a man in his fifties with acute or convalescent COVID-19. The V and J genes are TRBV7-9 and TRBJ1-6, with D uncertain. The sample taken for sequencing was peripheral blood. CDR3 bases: TGTGCCAGCAGCTTCGCGGATTATAATTCACCCCTCCACTTT. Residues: CASSFADYNSPLHF.